A single sample is the source of the 25 T cell receptor beta chains below, sequenced in a study of CD8 T cell repertoires and HIV-1 epitope variants. Their cognate antigens are unknown. The table came from immunoSEQ multiplex PCR; TCRdb's copy has only in-frame clones and leaves some out. The repertoire includes over 6,000 clones, roughly two thirds of them detected once, and approximately 47% sits in the top ten. Sequencing input: cultured CD8+ T cells derived from PBMCs. The source is a male donor with HIV.

This clone was seen only a few times. The chain is built from TRBV2 and TRBJ1-2; 8 bases line up with TRBD1. The V and J ends lost 6 bases and 8 bases, in that order; junction bases with no gene match: 11. Per germline, CDR1 SNHLY and CDR2 FYNNEI. The CDR3 runs 14 residues. This chain's CDR3 is CASSLGQGLLGYTF. As DNA, the CDR3 is TGTGCCAGCAGCCTAGGACAGGGACTGTTGGGCTACACCTTC.

CDR3 sequence (DNA): TGTGCCAGCGGGGAGGGTAACTCTGGAAACACCATATATTTT. As protein: CASGEGNSGNTIYF. This rearrangement joins TRBV6-6 to TRBJ1-3, with D unresolved. The length of the CDR3 is 14 residues. V was cut by 8 bases and J by 0 bases, with 11 bases left in between. The V gene's germline CDR1 is MNHNY and CDR2 SVGAGI (reference sequence).

This clone was counted between two and nine times. The chain is built from TRBV18 and TRBJ1-2; 9 bases agree with TRBD1. With V trimmed by 4 bases and J by 5 bases, 8 bases remained unmatched. Germline loops: CDR1 KGHSH, CDR2 LQKENI. The CDR3 runs to 15 residues. CDR3 amino acids: CASSLTRDRAYGYTF. The CDR3 DNA follows: TGTGCCAGCTCACTTACCCGGGACAGGGCTTATGGCTACACCTTC.

The chain links TRBV10-2 to TRBJ2-7; 10 positions match TRBD2. Germline CDR1 WSHSY, CDR2 SAAADI. Trimming at V came to 2 bases and at J to 5 bases, leaving 3 bases not matched to a gene. This CDR3 is 14 amino acids long. This chain's CDR3 is CASSETSGTDEQYF. The CDR3 DNA is TGCGCCAGCAGTGAGACTAGCGGGACCGACGAGCAGTACTTC.

CDR3 protein: CASSEGTGETDTQYF. The CDR3 coding sequence is TGTGCCAGCAGTGAAGGGACAGGGGAGACAGATACGCAGTATTTT. The V call is TRBV6-1, the J call TRBJ2-3; TRBD1 aligns across 9 bases. Germline V gene data show CDR1 as MNHNS and CDR2 as SASEGT. The CDR3 runs 15 residues. The trim removed 1 base at V and 3 bases at J, leaving 2 bases unmatched.

The chain employs TRBV29-1 and TRBJ2-5; D not resolved. Germline CDR1 and CDR2: SQVTM and ANQGSEA. Trimming stripped 0 bases from V and 4 bases from J, with 6 bases between. This CDR3 is 12 amino acids long. The CDR3 here is CSVEDLIETQYF. Here the CDR3 DNA reads TGCAGCGTTGAAGATCTTATAGAGACCCAGTACTTC.

V gene TRBV2 combines with J gene TRBJ1-2; 7 bases line up with TRBD1. Trimming cost V 4 bases and J 0 bases; bases outside gene matches: 5. Per the germline V gene, CDR1 is SNHLY and CDR2 is FYNNEI. This CDR3 is built from 15 residues. The CDR3 loop is CASSGGTAANYGYTF. Written as DNA, the CDR3 is TGTGCCAGCAGTGGCGGGACAGCCGCTAACTATGGCTACACCTTC.

The V gene is TRBV5-6, the J gene TRBJ2-1; TRBD1 aligns across 7 bases. The germline gives CDR1 SGHDT, CDR2 YYEEEE. The CDR3 sequence is 17 residues long. The trim removed 0 bases at V and 2 bases at J, leaving 8 bases unmatched. Written as DNA, the CDR3 is TGTGCCAGCAGCTTGGGATGGGACAGAATTACCTACAATGAGCAGTTCTTC. Protein product: CASSLGWDRITYNEQFF.

This sequence joins TRBV19 and TRBJ2-7; 9 bases are a match to TRBD1. The V gene's germline CDR1 is LNHDA and CDR2 SQIVND (reference sequence). V trimming: 1 base; J trimming: 3 bases; junction bases outside the gene matches: 10. The CDR3 runs to 17 residues. The CDR3 DNA reads TGTGCCAGTAGTATAGTTCCCCCGACAGGGGGAATCTACGAGCAGTACTTC. Translation gives CASSIVPPTGGIYEQYF. The full variable domain, its missing parts supplied by reference TRBV19 and TRBJ2-7, is DGGITQSPKYLFRKEGQNVTLSCEQNLNHDAMYWYRQDPGQGLRLIYYSQIVNDFQKGDIAEGYSVSREKKESFPLTVTSAQKNPTAFYLCASSIVPPTGGIYEQYFGPGTRLTVT.

CDR3 region: CAREREGTSYNEQFF. CDR3 nucleotides: TGTGCCAGGGAACGCGAGGGCACGTCCTACAATGAGCAGTTCTTC. This rearrangement joins TRBV2 to TRBJ2-1; possibly TRBD2 for D (5 bases). This CDR3 is built from 15 residues. V was trimmed by 9 bases and J by 1 base, leaving 16 bases between them. The germline gives CDR1 SNHLY, CDR2 FYNNEI.

This chain links TRBV14 with TRBJ2-3; D is tentatively TRBD1 or TRBD2 (5 bases each). The CDR3 is 12 residues long. Germline V gene sequence: CDR1 SGHDN, CDR2 FVKESK. The V end was cut by 6 bases, the J end by 8 bases, with 12 bases between. This CDR3 reads CASRGTRGTQYF. CDR3 in DNA: TGTGCCAGCAGAGGGACCCGGGGTACGCAGTATTTT.

The chain couples TRBV2 to TRBJ1-5; TRBD1 aligns across 7 bases. Germline CDR1 SNHLY, CDR2 FYNNEI. CDR3 length: 15 amino acids. The V segment lost 6 bases and the J segment 6 bases; nucleotides outside the gene matches: 11. CDR3 DNA: TGTGCCAGCAGCTCAGAGACAGGGATGAGTCAGCCCCAGCATTTT. Translating it yields CASSSETGMSQPQHF. Drawing the rest from reference TRBV2 and TRBJ1-5, the complete variable domain is EPEVTQTPSHQVTQMGQEVILRCVPISNHLYFYWYRQILGQKVEFLVSFYNNEISEKSEIFDDQFSVERPDGSNFTLKIRSTKLEDSAMYFCASSSETGMSQPQHFGDGTRLSIL.

The chain employs TRBV19 and TRBJ2-1; the D gene is possibly TRBD2 (6 bases). This CDR3 spans 15 amino acids. Trimming stripped 10 bases from V and 0 bases from J, with 16 bases between. CDR1 and CDR2 (germline): LNHDA, SQIVND (reference sequence). CDR3 amino acids: CATELGGSSYNEQFF. CDR3 coding DNA: TGTGCCACCGAATTGGGGGGTAGCTCCTACAATGAGCAGTTCTTC.

The table lists this clone with a few counts. The rearrangement links TRBV28 to TRBJ2-3, with D uncertain. The germline V and J ends were trimmed by 3 bases and 5 bases, with 12 bases remaining between them. The CDR3 contains 14 residues. Per germline, CDR1 MDHEN and CDR2 SYDVKM. CDR3 region: CASSFIPDLDTQYF. The CDR3 nucleotides are TGTGCCAGCAGTTTTATTCCGGATCTAGATACGCAGTATTTT.

The chain joins TRBV15 to TRBJ1-1; D gene ambiguous. The germline V and J ends were trimmed by 0 bases and 1 base, with 9 bases remaining between them. The CDR3 is 15 residues long. Germline V gene lookup returns CDR1 LNHNV and CDR2 YYDKDF (reference sequence). The CDR3 bases are TGTGCCACCAGCAGAGATCCTGACCCGAACACTGAAGCTTTCTTT. This translates into CATSRDPDPNTEAFF.

This rearrangement joins TRBV28 to TRBJ2-3, with D perhaps TRBD2 (6 bases). The CDR3 is 15 amino acids. Per germline, CDR1 MDHEN and CDR2 SYDVKM. Trimming left V 5 bases short and J 6 bases short, with 18 bases between. The CDR3 protein is CASSLPPAGRDTQYF. The DNA for the CDR3 is TGTGCCAGCAGTCTCCCTCCCGCGGGGAGGGATACGCAGTATTTT. The complete variable domain, with remaining parts taken from reference TRBV28 and TRBJ2-3, reads DVKVTQSSRYLVKRTGEKVFLECVQDMDHENMFWYRQDPGLGLRLIYFSYDVKMKEKGDIPEGYSVSREKKERFSLILESASTNQTSMYLCASSLPPAGRDTQYFGPGTRLTVL.

Only a few counts were recorded for this clone. The V gene is TRBV6-5, the J gene TRBJ2-7, with a weak D call TRBD1 (5 bases). The CDR3 is 12 amino acids. V lost 0 bases, J lost 6 bases, and 6 bases lay in between. In germline, CDR1 is MNHEY, CDR2 SVGAGI. CDR3 residues: CASSYSGVEQYF. For the CDR3, the DNA is TGTGCCAGCAGTTACTCAGGGGTCGAGCAGTACTTC.

This clone is medium-sized within its sample. The chain uses TRBV13 and TRBJ1-6; the D is unclear. Germline-derived CDR1 and CDR2 are PRHDT and FYEKMQ (reference sequence). Trimming took 3 bases from V and 16 from J, leaving 16 bases between them. This CDR3 is built from 13 residues. The CDR3 region is CASSFSTPGPLHF. Here the CDR3 DNA reads TGTGCCAGCAGCTTTAGTACCCCAGGACCACTCCACTTT.

The J gene is TRBJ2-5, the V gene TRBV5-8, with D unclear. CDR3 size: 13 residues. Germline values: CDR1 SGHTS, CDR2 YDEGEE. Deletions cut 2 bases from V and 0 bases from J, with 5 bases between. DNA for the CDR3: TGTGCCAGCAGCTTTAGGTACCAAGAGACCCAGTACTTC. Translating gives CASSFRYQETQYF.

The chain links TRBV5-3 to TRBJ2-7, with D perhaps being TRBD1 or TRBD2 (5 bases each). TRBV5-3 is marked as an open reading frame, function uncertain. With 8 bases removed from V and 5 bases from J, the gap between germline ends came to 20 bases. The CDR3 is 14 amino acids. The CDR3 DNA reads TGTGCCAGCAGCCCTACAGGCGGGCGGGACGAGCAGTACTTC. Encoded protein: CASSPTGGRDEQYF.

Only a few counts were recorded for this clone. The chain uses TRBV11-1 and TRBJ1-2; D is possibly TRBD1 (5 bases). CDR1 is SGHAT and CDR2 is FQDESV in the germline V gene (reference sequence). CDR3 size: 14 residues. The ends were cut back, 5 bases at V and 3 bases at J, with 13 bases in the middle. CDR3 protein: CASSPGTSDYGYTF. DNA for the CDR3: TGTGCCAGCAGCCCTGGGACTTCTGACTATGGCTACACCTTC.

This chain joins TRBV18 and TRBJ2-7, with TRBD1 matching 9 bases. This CDR3 has 19 residues. In germline, CDR1 is KGHSH, CDR2 LQKENI. V dropped 4 bases and J dropped 0; count of bases not matched to a gene: 16. The CDR3 DNA is TGTGCCAGCTCACAACTACCTATGAGACAGGGGGGCGCCTCCTACGAGCAGTACTTC. Amino acid sequence: CASSQLPMRQGGASYEQYF. The full variable domain, in which reference TRBV18 and TRBJ2-7 provide the parts outside the CDR3, is NAGVMQNPRHLVRRRGQEARLRCSPMKGHSHVYWYRQLPEEGLKFMVYLQKENIIDESGMPKERFSAEFPKEGPSILRIQQVVRGDSAAYFCASSQLPMRQGGASYEQYFGPGTRLTVT.

This clone was detected only once. The V call is TRBV7-8, the J call TRBJ1-2, with D unresolved. CDR3 size: 15 residues. V was cut by 1 base and J by 2 bases, with 11 bases left in between. Germline V lookup: CDR1 SGHVS, CDR2 FQNEAQ. The DNA for the CDR3 is TGTGCCAGCAGCTTAGAAGAGGTTTCGAACTATGGCTACACCTTC. Its protein is CASSLEEVSNYGYTF. The full variable domain, rest sourced from reference TRBV7-8 and TRBJ1-2, is GAGVSQSPRYKVAKRGQDVALRCDPISGHVSLFWYQQALGQGPEFLTYFQNEAQLDKSGLPSDRFFAERPEGSVSTLKIQRTQQEDSAVYLCASSLEEVSNYGYTFGSGTRLTVV.

The gene calls are TRBV7-9 and TRBJ1-1, with 8 positions matching TRBD1. Germline-derived CDR1 and CDR2 are SEHNR and FQNEAQ (reference sequence). The CDR3 loop spans 16 amino acids. The V segment lost 4 bases and the J segment 0 bases; nucleotides outside the gene matches: 7. For the CDR3, the DNA is TGTGCCAGCAGCTCCGGACAGGGAGGGTTGAACACTGAAGCTTTCTTT. This sequence encodes CASSSGQGGLNTEAFF.

This sequence joins TRBV5-4 and TRBJ2-2; D is unresolved. Per the germline V gene, CDR1 is SGHNT and CDR2 is YYREEE (reference sequence). V lost 5 bases and J 3 bases, leaving 8 bases between the germline ends. The CDR3 sequence is 13 residues long. CDR3 in amino acids: CASSSFDTGELFF. The CDR3 coding sequence is TGTGCCAGCAGTTCGTTCGACACCGGGGAGCTGTTTTTT.